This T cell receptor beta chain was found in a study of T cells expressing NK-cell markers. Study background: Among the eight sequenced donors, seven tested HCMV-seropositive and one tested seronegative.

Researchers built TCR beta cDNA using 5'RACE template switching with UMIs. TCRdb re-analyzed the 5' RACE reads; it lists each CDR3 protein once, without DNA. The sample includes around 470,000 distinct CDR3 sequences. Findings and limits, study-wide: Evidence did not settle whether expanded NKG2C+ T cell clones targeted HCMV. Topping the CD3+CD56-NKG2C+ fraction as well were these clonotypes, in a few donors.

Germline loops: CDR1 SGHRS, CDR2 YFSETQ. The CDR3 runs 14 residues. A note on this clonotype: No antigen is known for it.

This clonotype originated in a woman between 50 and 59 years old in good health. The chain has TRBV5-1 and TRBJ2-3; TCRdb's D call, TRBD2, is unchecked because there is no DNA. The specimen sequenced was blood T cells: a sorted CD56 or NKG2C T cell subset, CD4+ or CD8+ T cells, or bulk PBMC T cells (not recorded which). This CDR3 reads CASTSGRLADTQYF.